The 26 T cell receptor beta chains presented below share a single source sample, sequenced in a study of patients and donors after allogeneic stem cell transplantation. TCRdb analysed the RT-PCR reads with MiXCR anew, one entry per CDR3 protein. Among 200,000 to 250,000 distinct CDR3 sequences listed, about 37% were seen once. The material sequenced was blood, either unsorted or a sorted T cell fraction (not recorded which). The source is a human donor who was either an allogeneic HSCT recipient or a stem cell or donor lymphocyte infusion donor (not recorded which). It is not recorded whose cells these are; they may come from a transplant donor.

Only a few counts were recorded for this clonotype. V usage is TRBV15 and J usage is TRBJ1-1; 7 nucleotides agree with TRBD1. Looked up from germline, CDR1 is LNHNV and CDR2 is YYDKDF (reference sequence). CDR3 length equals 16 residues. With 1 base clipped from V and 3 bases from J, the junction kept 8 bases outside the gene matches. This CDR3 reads CATSRVSGGVDTEAFF. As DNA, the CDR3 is TGTGCCACCAGCAGAGTTTCAGGGGGGGTTGACACTGAAGCTTTCTTT.

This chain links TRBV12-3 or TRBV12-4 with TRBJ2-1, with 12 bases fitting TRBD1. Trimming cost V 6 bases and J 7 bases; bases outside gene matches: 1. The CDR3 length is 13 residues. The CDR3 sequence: CASRGQGANEQFF. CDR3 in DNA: TGTGCCAGCAGGGGACAGGGGGCTAATGAGCAGTTCTTC.

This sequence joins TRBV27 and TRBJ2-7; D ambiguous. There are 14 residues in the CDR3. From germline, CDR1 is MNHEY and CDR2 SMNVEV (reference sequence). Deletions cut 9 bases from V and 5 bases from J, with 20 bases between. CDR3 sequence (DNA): TGTGCCAGTAGGACCCTTGTCGTGGCCGACGAGCAGTACTTC. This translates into CASRTLVVADEQYF.

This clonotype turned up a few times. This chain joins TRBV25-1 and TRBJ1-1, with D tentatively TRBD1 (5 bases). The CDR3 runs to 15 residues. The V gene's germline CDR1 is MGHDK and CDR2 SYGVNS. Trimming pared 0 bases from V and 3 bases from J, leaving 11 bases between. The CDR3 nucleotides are TGTGCCAGCAGTGAATATAAGGGGAGATACACTGAAGCTTTCTTT. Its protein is CASSEYKGRYTEAFF.

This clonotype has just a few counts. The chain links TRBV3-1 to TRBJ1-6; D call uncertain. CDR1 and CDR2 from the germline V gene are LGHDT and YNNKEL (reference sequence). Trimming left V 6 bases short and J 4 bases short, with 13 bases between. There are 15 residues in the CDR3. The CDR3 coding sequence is TGTGCCAGCAGTCGGACCGGGCCGTATAATTCACCCCTCCACTTT. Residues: CASSRTGPYNSPLHF.

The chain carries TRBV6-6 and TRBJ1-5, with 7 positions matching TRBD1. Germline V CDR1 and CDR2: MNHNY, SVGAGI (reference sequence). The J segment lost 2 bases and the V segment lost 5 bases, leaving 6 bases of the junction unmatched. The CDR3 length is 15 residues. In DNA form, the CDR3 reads TGTGCCAGCAGTACCAGACAGGGAGGCAATCAGCCCCAGCATTTT. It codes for CASSTRQGGNQPQHF.

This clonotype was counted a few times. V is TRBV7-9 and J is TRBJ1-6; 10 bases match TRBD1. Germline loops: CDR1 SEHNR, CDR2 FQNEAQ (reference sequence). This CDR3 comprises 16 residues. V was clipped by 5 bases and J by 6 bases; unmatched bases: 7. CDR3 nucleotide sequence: TGTGCCAGCAGCAATGGGGACAGGGGAGGTAATTCACCCCTCCACTTT. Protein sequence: CASSNGDRGGNSPLHF.

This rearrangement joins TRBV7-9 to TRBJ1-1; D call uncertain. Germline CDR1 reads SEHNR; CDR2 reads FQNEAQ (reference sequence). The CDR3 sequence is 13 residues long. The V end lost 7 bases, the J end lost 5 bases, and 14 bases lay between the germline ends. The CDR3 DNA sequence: TGTGCCAGCAAGGCCAGCCAAGGGACTGAAGCTTTCTTT. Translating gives CASKASQGTEAFF.

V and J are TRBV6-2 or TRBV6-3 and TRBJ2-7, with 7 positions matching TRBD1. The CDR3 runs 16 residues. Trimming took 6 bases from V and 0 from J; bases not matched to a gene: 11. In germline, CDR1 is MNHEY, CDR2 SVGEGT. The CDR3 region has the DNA TGTGCCAGCAGGACCTTTTCCGGGACAGACTCCTACGAGCAGTACTTC. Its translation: CASRTFSGTDSYEQYF.

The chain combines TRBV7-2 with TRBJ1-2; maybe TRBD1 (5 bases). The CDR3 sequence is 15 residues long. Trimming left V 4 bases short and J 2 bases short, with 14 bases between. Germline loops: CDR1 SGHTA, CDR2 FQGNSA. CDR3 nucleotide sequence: TGTGCCAGCAGCTCCCTATGGGACTGCAACTATGGCTACACCTTC. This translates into CASSSLWDCNYGYTF.

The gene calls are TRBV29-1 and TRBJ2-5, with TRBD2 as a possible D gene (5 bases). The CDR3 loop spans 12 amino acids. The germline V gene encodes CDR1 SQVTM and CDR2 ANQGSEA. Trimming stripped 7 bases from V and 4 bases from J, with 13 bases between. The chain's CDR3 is CSATRVSETQYF. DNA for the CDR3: TGCAGCGCCACGAGGGTTTCAGAGACCCAGTACTTC.

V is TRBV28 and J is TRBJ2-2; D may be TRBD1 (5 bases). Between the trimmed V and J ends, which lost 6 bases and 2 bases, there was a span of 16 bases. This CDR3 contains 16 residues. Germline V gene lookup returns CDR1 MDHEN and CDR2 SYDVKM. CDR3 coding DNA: TGTGCCAGCAGCCTCCCGACAGACCCAAACACCGGGGAGCTGTTTTTT. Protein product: CASSLPTDPNTGELFF.

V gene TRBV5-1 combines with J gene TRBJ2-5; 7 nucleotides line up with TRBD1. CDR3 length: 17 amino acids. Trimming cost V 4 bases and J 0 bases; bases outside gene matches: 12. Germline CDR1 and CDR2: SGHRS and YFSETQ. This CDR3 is CASSLGTVPKYQETQYF. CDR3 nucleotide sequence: TGCGCCAGCAGCCTCGGGACAGTTCCAAAGTACCAAGAGACCCAGTACTTC.

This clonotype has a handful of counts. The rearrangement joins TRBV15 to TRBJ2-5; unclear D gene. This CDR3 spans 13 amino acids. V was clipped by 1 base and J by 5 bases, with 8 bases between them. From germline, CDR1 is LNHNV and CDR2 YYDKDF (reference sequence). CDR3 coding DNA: TGTGCCACCAGCAGAGGGACGGTGGAGACCCAGTACTTC. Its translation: CATSRGTVETQYF. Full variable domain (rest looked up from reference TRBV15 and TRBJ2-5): DAMVIQNPRYQVTQFGKPVTLSCSQTLNHNVMYWYQQKSSQAPKLLFHYYDKDFNNEADTPDNFQSRRPNTSFCFLDIRSPGLGDTAMYLCATSRGTVETQYFGPGTRLLVL.

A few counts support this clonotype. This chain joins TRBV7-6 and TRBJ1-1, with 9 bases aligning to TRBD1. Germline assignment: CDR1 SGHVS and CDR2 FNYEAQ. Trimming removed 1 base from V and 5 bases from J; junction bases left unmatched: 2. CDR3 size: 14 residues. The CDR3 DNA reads TGTGCCAGCAGCTTAGAGACAGGGGGGACTGAAGCTTTCTTT. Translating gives CASSLETGGTEAFF. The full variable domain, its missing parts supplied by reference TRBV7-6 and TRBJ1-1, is GAGVSQSPRYKVTKRGQDVALRCDPISGHVSLYWYRQALGQGPEFLTYFNYEAQQDKSGLPNDRFSAERPEGSISTLTIQRTEQRDSAMYRCASSLETGGTEAFFGQGTRLTVV.

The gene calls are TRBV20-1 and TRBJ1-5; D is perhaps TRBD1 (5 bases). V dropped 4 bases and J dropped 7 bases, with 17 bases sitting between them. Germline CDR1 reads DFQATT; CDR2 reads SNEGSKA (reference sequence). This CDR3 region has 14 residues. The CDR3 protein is CSAMFGAGRQPQHF. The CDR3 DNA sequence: TGCAGTGCTATGTTTGGGGCAGGGAGGCAGCCCCAGCATTTT.

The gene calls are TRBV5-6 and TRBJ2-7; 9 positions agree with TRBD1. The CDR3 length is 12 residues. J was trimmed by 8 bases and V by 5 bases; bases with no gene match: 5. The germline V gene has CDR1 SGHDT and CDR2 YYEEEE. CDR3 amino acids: CASSRTGDQQYF. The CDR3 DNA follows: TGTGCCAGCAGTCGGACAGGGGACCAGCAGTACTTC.

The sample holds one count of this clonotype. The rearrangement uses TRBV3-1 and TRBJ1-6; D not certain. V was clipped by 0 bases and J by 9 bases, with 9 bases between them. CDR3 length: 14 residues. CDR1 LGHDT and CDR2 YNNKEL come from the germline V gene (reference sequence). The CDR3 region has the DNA TGTGCCAGCAGCCAAGATCCGGTGTTTTCACCCCTCCACTTT. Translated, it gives CASSQDPVFSPLHF.

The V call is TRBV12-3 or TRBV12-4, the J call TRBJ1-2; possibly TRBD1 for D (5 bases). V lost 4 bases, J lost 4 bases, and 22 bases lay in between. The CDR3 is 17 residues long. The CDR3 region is CASSSFPPRRGPYGYTF. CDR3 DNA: TGTGCCAGCAGTTCTTTCCCCCCGCGGAGGGGTCCCTATGGCTACACCTTC.

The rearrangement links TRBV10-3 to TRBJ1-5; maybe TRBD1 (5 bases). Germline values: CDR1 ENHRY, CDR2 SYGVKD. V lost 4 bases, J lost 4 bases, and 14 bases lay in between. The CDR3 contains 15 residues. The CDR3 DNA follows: TGTGCCATCAGTGTTGCCCAGGGCGGGAATCAGCCCCAGCATTTT. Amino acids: CAISVAQGGNQPQHF.

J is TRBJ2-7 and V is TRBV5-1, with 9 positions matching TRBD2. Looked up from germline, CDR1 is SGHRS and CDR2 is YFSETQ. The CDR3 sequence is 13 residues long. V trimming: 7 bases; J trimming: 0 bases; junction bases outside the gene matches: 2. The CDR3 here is CASQAGGSYEQYF. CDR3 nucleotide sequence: TGCGCCAGCCAAGCGGGGGGCTCCTACGAGCAGTACTTC.

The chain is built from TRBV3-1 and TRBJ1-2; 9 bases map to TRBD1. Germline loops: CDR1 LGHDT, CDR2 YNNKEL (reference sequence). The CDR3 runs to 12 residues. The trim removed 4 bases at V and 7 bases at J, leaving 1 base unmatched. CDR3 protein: CASSRDRAGYTF. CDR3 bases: TGTGCCAGCAGCCGGGACAGGGCTGGCTACACCTTC.

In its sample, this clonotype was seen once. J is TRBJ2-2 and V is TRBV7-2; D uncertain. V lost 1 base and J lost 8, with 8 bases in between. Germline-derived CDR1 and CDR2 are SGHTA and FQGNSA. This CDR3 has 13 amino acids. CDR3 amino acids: CASSLVLSGELFF. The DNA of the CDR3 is TGTGCCAGCAGCTTAGTGTTATCGGGGGAGCTGTTTTTT.

CDR3 in DNA: TGCAGTGCTAATGTGCTCCCGGGAAACACTGAAGCTTTCTTT. Translating it yields CSANVLPGNTEAFF. The chain joins TRBV20-1 to TRBJ1-1; D gene unclear. Trimming took 4 bases from V and 2 from J, leaving 14 bases between them. The CDR3 length is 14 residues. Germline assignment: CDR1 DFQATT and CDR2 SNEGSKA (reference sequence).

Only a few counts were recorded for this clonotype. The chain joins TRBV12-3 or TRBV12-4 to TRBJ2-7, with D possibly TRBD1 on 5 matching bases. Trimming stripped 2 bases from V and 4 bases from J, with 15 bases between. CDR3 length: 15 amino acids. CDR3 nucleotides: TGTGCCAGCAGTTTAACAGGCCGGTTCCAATACGAGCAGTACTTC. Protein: CASSLTGRFQYEQYF.

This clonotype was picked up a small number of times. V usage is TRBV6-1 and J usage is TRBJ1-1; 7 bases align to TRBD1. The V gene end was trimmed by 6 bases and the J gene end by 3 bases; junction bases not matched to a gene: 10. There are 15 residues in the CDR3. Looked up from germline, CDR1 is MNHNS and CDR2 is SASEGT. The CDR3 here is CASRVPTGWDTEAFF. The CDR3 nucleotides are TGTGCCAGCAGAGTTCCGACAGGGTGGGACACTGAAGCTTTCTTT.